This T cell receptor (beta chain) was profiled in a study of shared clonotypes between healthy human individuals. The overall study: In total, the donors were a couple of women and three men aged 18 to 49.

Execution of the assay was at deep level. Measured with immunoSEQ multiplex PCR; TCRdb has only the in-frame clones, and not every one. The table shows about 510,000 clones, with 75% to 80% occurring only once. The study drew all its donors from Caucasian adults living in Nashville, Tennessee. V was clipped by 3 bases and J by 4 bases; unmatched bases: 6. Germline CDR1 is SGDLS and CDR2 is YYNGEE. This CDR3 contains 16 residues. The TCR originated in a woman aged 40-49 years in good health. Some clones in this sample may be carry-over from other donors' samples. The sample was PBMCs. The chain joins TRBV9 to TRBJ2-3; 12 nucleotides match TRBD2. CDR3 sequence: CASSGGGLAGPDTQYF. DNA of the CDR3: TGTGCCAGCAGCGGCGGCGGACTAGCGGGACCAGATACGCAGTATTTT.